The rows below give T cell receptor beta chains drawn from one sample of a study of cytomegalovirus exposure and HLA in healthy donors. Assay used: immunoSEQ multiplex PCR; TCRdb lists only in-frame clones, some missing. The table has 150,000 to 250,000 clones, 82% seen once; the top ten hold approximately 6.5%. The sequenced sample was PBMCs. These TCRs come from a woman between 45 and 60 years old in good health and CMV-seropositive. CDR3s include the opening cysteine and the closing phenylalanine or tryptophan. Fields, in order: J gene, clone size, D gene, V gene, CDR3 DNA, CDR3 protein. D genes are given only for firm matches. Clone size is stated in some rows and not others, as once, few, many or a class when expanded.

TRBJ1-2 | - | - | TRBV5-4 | TGTGCCAGCTTGCCCCAGGACAGTAGAACGCCCTATGGCTACACCTTC | CASLPQDSRTPYGYTF
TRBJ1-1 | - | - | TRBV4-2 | TGTGCCAGCAGCCAAGATCTAGGCTTTGCGGACAGCTTAATGAACACTGAAGCTTTCTTT | CASSQDLGFADSLMNTEAFF
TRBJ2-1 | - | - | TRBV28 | TGTGCCAGCAGTAGGAGACAGGTGAGCTCCTACAATGAGCAGTTCTTC | CASSRRQVSSYNEQFF
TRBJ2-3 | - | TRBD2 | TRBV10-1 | TGCGCCAGCAGTGAGTCGGGGACTAGCGGGAGATGGTATTTT | CASSESGTSGRWYF
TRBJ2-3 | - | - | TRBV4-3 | TGCGCCAGCAGCCAAGGAGGCCCCATCCCAGATACGCAGTATTTT | CASSQGGPIPDTQYF
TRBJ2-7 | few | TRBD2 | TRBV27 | TGTGCCAGCAGTTTTAATTTTCGGTCTAGCGGGATTTACGAGCAGTACTTC | CASSFNFRSSGIYEQYF
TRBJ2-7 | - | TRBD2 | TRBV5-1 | TGCGCCAGCACCCTGGGACTAGCGGGGATCTACGAGCAGTACTTC | CASTLGLAGIYEQYF
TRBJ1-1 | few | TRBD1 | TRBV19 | TGTGCCAGTAGTATAGTACAGGGGACTGAAGCTTTCTTT | CASSIVQGTEAFF
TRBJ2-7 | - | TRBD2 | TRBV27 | TGTGCCAGCAGTTTAGTGGCGGGAGGGCCAAAAAGCGAGCAGTACTTC | CASSLVAGGPKSEQYF
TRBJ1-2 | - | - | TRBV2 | TGTGCCAGCAGTGAAGGGGGGGGCCAGGGCAATGGCTACACCTTC | CASSEGGGQGNGYTF
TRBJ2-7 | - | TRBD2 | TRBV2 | TGTGCCAGCATCCCTCAGCGGGGGGGCCTATGGGAGCAGTACTTC | CASIPQRGGLWEQYF
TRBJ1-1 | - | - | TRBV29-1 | TGCAGCGTCAAACGACAGGACGTACTGAACACTGAAGCTTTCTTT | CSVKRQDVLNTEAFF
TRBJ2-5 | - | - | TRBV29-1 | TGCAGCGTTGCTTTCGGGTTCCAAGAGACCCAGTACTTC | CSVAFGFQETQYF
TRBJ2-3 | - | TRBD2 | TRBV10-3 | TGTGCCATCAGGGAGCGGGAGGGGCGCACAGATACGCAGTATTTT | CAIREREGRTDTQYF
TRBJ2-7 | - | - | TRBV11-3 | TGTGCCAGCAGCGGAGGGAGCGAGCAGTACTTC | CASSGGSEQYF
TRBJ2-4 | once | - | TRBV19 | TGTGCCAGTAGCGACTTCTACCGGGAGTACTTC | CASSDFYREYF
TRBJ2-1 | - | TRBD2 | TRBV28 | TGTGCCAGCAGTTTATTCGGCGGGGGGGCCTTCAATGAGCAGTTCTTC | CASSLFGGGAFNEQFF
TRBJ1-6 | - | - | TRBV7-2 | TGTGCCAGCAGGGGAGTTGGGCAGAGGAATTCACCCCTCCACTTT | CASRGVGQRNSPLHF
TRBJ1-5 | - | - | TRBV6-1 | TGTGCCAGCAGTGACAGAAACAATCAGCCCCAGCATTTT | CASSDRNNQPQHF
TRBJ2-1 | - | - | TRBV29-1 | TGCAGCGTTGAGGAGTCCTACAATGAGCAGTTCTTC | CSVEESYNEQFF
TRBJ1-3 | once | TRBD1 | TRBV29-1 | TGCAGCGTTGCAGGACAGGGTGTTGGAAACACCATATATTTT | CSVAGQGVGNTIYF
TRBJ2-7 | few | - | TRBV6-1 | TGTGCCAGCAGTGAAGCGGCCCAGCGCGAGCAGTACTTC | CASSEAAQREQYF
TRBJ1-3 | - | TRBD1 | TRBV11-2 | TGTGCCAGCAGCAGACAGGGCGCAATCTCTGGAAACACCATATATTTT | CASSRQGAISGNTIYF
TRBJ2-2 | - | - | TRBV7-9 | TGTGCCAGCAGCTTAGAAGGGGCAGGAGGGGAGCTGTTTTTT | CASSLEGAGGELFF
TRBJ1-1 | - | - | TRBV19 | TGTGCCAGTAGTCTATCGGGAGTGAACACTGAAGCTTTCTTT | CASSLSGVNTEAFF
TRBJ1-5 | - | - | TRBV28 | TGTGCCAGCAGCTTCAATCAGCCCCAGCATTTT | CASSFNQPQHF
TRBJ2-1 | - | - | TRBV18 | TGTGCCAGCTCACCGGGGCGGGAAGGTGAGTTCTTC | CASSPGREGEFF
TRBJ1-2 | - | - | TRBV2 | TGTGCCAGCAGTGGGACAGCGAATGGCTACACCTTC | CASSGTANGYTF
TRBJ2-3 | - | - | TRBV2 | TGTGCCAGCAGTGAAGCAGGCGCTGGGTCAGGTACGCAGTATTTT | CASSEAGAGSGTQYF
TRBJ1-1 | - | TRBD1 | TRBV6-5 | TGTGCCAGCAGTGAACAGGGGATCACTGAAGCTTTCTTT | CASSEQGITEAFF
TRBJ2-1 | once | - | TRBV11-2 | TGTGCCAGCAGCTTCCGGACACGACCCTACAATGAGCAGTTCTTC | CASSFRTRPYNEQFF
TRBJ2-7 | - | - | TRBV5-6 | TGTGCCAGCAGGGGCTACGGAACCTACGAGCAGTACTTC | CASRGYGTYEQYF